Listed below are T cell receptor beta chains from one sample, sequenced in a study of control samples from healthy donors and cancer patients. Libraries were prepared by immunoSEQ multiplex PCR; TCRdb keeps only in-frame clonotypes and omits some of them. In the table there are about 160,000 clones, 90% to 95% of which are singletons. Sequenced input: blood. These receptors all stem from a man aged 18 to 29 in good health. CDR3s include the opening cysteine and the closing phenylalanine or tryptophan. D genes are given only for firm matches. The size of a clone is reported for some rows only, either as once, few or many, or as a class for expanded clones.

length: 15
D: .
V: TRBV5-1
size: .
J: TRBJ1-4
DNA: TGCGCCAGCAGCTTAGGAGGAGCAACTAATGAAAAACTGTTTTTT
CDR3: CASSLGGATNEKLFF

length: 15
D: .
V: TRBV19
size: .
J: TRBJ1-1
DNA: TGTGCCAGTCGACCCACAAGGGGGGGGAACACTGAAGCTTTCTTT
CDR3: CASRPTRGGNTEAFF

length: 13
D: .
V: TRBV28
size: .
J: TRBJ1-6
DNA: TGTGCCAGCAGTTTGGTGGGTAATTCACCCCTCCACTTT
CDR3: CASSLVGNSPLHF

length: 11
D: .
V: TRBV24-1
size: .
J: TRBJ2-1
DNA: TGTGCCACCAGTGTGGGACTCGAGCAGTTCTTC
CDR3: CATSVGLEQFF

length: 13
D: .
V: TRBV19
size: many
J: TRBJ1-1
DNA: TGTGCCAGTAGTACGGACGGGAACACTGAAGCTTTCTTT
CDR3: CASSTDGNTEAFF

length: 14
D: TRBD1
V: TRBV5-4
size: .
J: TRBJ2-5
DNA: TGTGCCAGCAGCTTGAACAGGGGATCGGAGACCCAGTACTTC
CDR3: CASSLNRGSETQYF

length: 13
D: .
V: TRBV5-4
size: .
J: TRBJ1-2
DNA: TGTGCCAGCAGCTTGGGCAGGGCTGGTGGCTACACCTTC
CDR3: CASSLGRAGGYTF

length: 14
D: TRBD1
V: TRBV20-1
size: once
J: TRBJ1-1
DNA: TGCAGTGCTAGTGGGAGTTACACAGGGGGGGAAGCTTTCTTT
CDR3: CSASGSYTGGEAFF

length: 15
D: TRBD2
V: TRBV5-1
size: .
J: TRBJ2-3
DNA: TGCGCCAGCTATCCGAGCGGGACTAGCACAGATACGCAGTATTTT
CDR3: CASYPSGTSTDTQYF

length: 15
D: .
V: TRBV7-2
size: .
J: TRBJ2-2
DNA: TGTGCCAGCAGCTTAGTCGTATCCGTTGGCGGGGAGCTGTTTTTT
CDR3: CASSLVVSVGGELFF

length: 11
D: .
V: TRBV7-3
size: .
J: TRBJ1-5
DNA: TGTGCCAGCAGCTGCAATCAGCCCCAGCATTTT
CDR3: CASSCNQPQHF

length: 14
D: .
V: TRBV27
size: .
J: TRBJ1-6
DNA: TGTGCCAGCAGCAGGTACTCCTATAATTCACCCCTCCACTTT
CDR3: CASSRYSYNSPLHF

length: 14
D: .
V: TRBV7-2
size: .
J: TRBJ1-1
DNA: TGTGCCAGCAGCTTATTCGTCTCGAACACTGAAGCTTTCTTT
CDR3: CASSLFVSNTEAFF

length: 14
D: TRBD2
V: TRBV3-1/TRBV3-2
size: .
J: TRBJ2-7
DNA: TGTGCCAGCAGCCAAGGGGCAGGGAGGGGCGAGCAGTACTTC
CDR3: CASSQGAGRGEQYF

length: 15
D: .
V: TRBV29-1
size: .
J: TRBJ2-3
DNA: TGCAGCGTGGGGGCCGGACAGATAAACACAGATACGCAGTATTTT
CDR3: CSVGAGQINTDTQYF

length: 12
D: .
V: TRBV19
size: once
J: TRBJ2-7
DNA: TGTGCCAGTAATATCGGAGCCAACGAGCAGTACTTC
CDR3: CASNIGANEQYF

length: 14
D: .
V: TRBV15
size: .
J: TRBJ1-3
DNA: TGTGCCACCAGCAGGCAAAGAGCTGGAAACACCATATATTTT
CDR3: CATSRQRAGNTIYF